The rows below give T cell receptor beta chains drawn from one sample of a study of blood T cell repertoires in COVID-19. Produced via immunoSEQ multiplex PCR; TCRdb's table is partial and in-frame only. The data show hundreds of thousands of clones, with about 86% seen just once and 8% to 10% held by the top ten. Sequenced input: peripheral blood. The receptors stem from a woman in her forties or fifties with acute or convalescent COVID-19. Both conserved end residues are part of each CDR3. A D gene is named only where the DNA matches it firmly. Clone size is not always given. Where it is, it says once, few, many or a class for expanded clones.

few | - | TRBJ1-2 | TRBV7-2 | CASSLDSTYGYTF | TGTGCCAGCAGCCTAGACAGTACTTATGGCTACACCTTC
- | TRBD2 | TRBJ2-7 | TRBV5-6 | CASSSRTSRTYEQYF | TGTGCCAGCAGCAGCAGGACTAGCCGGACGTACGAGCAGTACTTC
- | TRBD2 | TRBJ2-3 | TRBV6-6 | CAIWGGRDRTDTQYF | TGTGCCATCTGGGGCGGGAGGGATCGCACAGATACGCAGTATTTT
few | - | TRBJ1-1 | TRBV29-1 | CSVERGGSEAFF | TGCAGCGTTGAACGGGGTGGGTCTGAAGCTTTCTTT
- | - | TRBJ1-5 | TRBV15 | CATSRGTEINQPQHF | TGTGCCACCAGCAGAGGTACAGAAATAAATCAGCCCCAGCATTTT
few | - | TRBJ2-7 | TRBV7-9 | CASSLAGTRYEQYF | TGTGCCAGCAGCTTAGCCGGGACACGCTACGAGCAGTACTTC
- | - | TRBJ2-2 | TRBV15 | CATSRDSPLFGRANGLFF | TGTGCCACCAGCAGAGACAGTCCGTTATTTGGCAGGGCTAATGGTCTGTTTTTT
- | TRBD1 | TRBJ1-6 | TRBV30 | CAWSLPDRGYSPLHF | TGTGCCTGGAGTCTCCCAGACAGGGGATACTCACCCCTCCACTTT
- | - | TRBJ2-3 | TRBV24-1 | CATSDFPGLLDTQYF | TGTGCCACCAGTGATTTTCCGGGACTCCTGGATACGCAGTATTTT
- | TRBD2 | TRBJ2-7 | TRBV5-3 | CARSLVSSGLSYEQYF | TGTGCCAGAAGCTTGGTATCTAGCGGGTTGTCCTACGAGCAGTACTTC
- | TRBD2 | TRBJ2-1 | TRBV19 | CATSTGLASNEQFF | TGTGCCACTTCGACGGGACTAGCGTCCAATGAGCAGTTCTTC
- | TRBD1 | TRBJ1-2 | TRBV3-1/TRBV3-2 | CASSPTRTGVSGGYTF | TGTGCCAGCAGCCCTACCAGGACAGGGGTGTCCGGCGGCTACACCTTC
- | TRBD2 | TRBJ2-7 | TRBV11-3 | CASSLGSGLGYEQYF | TGTGCCAGCAGCTTAGGCTCGGGACTAGGTTACGAGCAGTACTTC
- | - | TRBJ2-2 | TRBV6-2/TRBV6-3 | CASSYPGRGATGELFF | TGTGCCAGCAGTTACCCTGGCAGGGGGGCGACCGGGGAGCTGTTTTTT
once | - | TRBJ2-2 | TRBV12-3/TRBV12-4 | CASMRDGGGELFF | TGTGCCAGCATGAGGGATGGCGGCGGGGAGCTGTTTTTT
- | - | TRBJ1-3 | TRBV9 | CASSVFGEFPIDF | TGTGCCAGCAGCGTATTCGGGGAGTTTCCCATCGATTTT